This T cell receptor (beta chain) was recovered during a study of T cell repertoires in cytomegalovirus infection. Study details: CMV infection and matching HLA type were both indicated by public TCR beta signatures. Study observations and caveats: Cumulative public TCR beta family frequency identified carriers of CMV plus the relevant HLA. CMV-specific TCR beta clonotypes restricted by HLA-C were the ones dominating the ex vivo response.

Germline CDR1 LNHDA, CDR2 SQIVND (reference sequence). The V end lost 9 bases, the J end lost 5 bases, and 14 bases lay between the germline ends. The CDR3 spans 14 residues. Each CDR3 protein is one row after TCRdb ran MiXCR on the reads. The sample holds just under 550,000 distinct CDR3 sequences, less than 30% seen once. This clonotype came up a few times. Its antigen is not known. The receptor comes from a human donor in good health (CMV status not recorded). Some clones in this sample may be carry-over from other donors' samples. The material sequenced was PBMCs. V is TRBV19 and J is TRBJ1-6; a possible D gene is TRBD1 (5 bases). CDR3 in DNA: TGTGCCAGCACACCGGGACGAGATAATTCACCCCTCCACTTT. Encoded protein: CASTPGRDNSPLHF.